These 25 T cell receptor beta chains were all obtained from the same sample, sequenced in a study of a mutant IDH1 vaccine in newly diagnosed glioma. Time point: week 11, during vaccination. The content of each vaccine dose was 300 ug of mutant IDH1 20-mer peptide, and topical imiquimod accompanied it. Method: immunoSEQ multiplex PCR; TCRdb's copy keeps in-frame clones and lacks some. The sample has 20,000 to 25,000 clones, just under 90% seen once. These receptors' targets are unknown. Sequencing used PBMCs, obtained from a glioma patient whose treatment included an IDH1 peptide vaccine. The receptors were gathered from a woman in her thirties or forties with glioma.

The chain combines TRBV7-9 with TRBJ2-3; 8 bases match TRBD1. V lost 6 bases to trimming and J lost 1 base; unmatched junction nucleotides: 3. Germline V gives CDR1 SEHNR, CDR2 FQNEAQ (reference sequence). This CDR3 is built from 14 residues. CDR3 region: CASRPTGGTDTQYF. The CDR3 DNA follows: TGTGCCAGCAGGCCGACAGGGGGCACAGATACGCAGTATTTT. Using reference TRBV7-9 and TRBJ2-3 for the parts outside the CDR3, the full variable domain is DTGVSQNPRHKITKRGQNVTFRCDPISEHNRLYWYRQTLGQGPEFLTYFQNEAQLEKSRLLSDRFSAERPKGSFSTLEIQRTEQGDSAMYLCASRPTGGTDTQYFGPGTRLTVL.

The CDR3 sequence is CASSGDPNTEAFF. CDR3 in DNA: TGTGCCAGCAGCGGCGACCCGAACACTGAAGCTTTCTTT. The chain combines TRBV5-4 with TRBJ1-1; D not resolved. The germline V gene has CDR1 SGHNT and CDR2 YYREEE (reference sequence). The CDR3 spans 13 residues. Trimming removed 4 bases at V and 1 base at J, with 8 bases between.

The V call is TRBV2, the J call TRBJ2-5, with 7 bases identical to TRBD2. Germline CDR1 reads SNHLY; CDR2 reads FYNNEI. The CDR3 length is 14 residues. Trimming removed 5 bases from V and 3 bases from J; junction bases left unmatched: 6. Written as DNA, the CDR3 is TGTGCCAGCAGTCGGACTAGGGTTAAAGAGACCCAGTACTTC. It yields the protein CASSRTRVKETQYF. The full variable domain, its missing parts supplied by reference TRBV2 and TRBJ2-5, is EPEVTQTPSHQVTQMGQEVILRCVPISNHLYFYWYRQILGQKVEFLVSFYNNEISEKSEIFDDQFSVERPDGSNFTLKIRSTKLEDSAMYFCASSRTRVKETQYFGPGTRLLVL.

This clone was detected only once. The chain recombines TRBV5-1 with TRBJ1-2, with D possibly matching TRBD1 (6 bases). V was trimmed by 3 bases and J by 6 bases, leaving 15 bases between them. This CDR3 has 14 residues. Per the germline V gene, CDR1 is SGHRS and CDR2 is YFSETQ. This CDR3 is CASSSEGTIHGYTF. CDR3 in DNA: TGCGCCAGCAGCTCGGAAGGGACAATCCATGGCTACACCTTC.

CDR3 amino acids: CASSTQGSTEAFF. In nucleotides, the CDR3 is TGCGCCAGCAGCACTCAGGGGAGCACTGAAGCTTTCTTT. This chain links TRBV10-2 with TRBJ1-1; the D gene is possibly TRBD1 (6 bases). The CDR3 length is 13 residues. Germline assignment: CDR1 WSHSY and CDR2 SAAADI. Trimming left V 6 bases short and J 4 bases short, with 12 bases between.

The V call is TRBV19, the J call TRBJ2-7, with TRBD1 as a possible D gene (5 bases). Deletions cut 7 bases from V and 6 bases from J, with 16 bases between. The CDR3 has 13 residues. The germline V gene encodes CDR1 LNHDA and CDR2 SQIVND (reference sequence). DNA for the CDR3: TGTGCCAGTAAGGTGGCAGGGCAGGGCGAGCAGTACTTC. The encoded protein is CASKVAGQGEQYF. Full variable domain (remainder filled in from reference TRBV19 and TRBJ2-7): DGGITQSPKYLFRKEGQNVTLSCEQNLNHDAMYWYRQDPGQGLRLIYYSQIVNDFQKGDIAEGYSVSREKKESFPLTVTSAQKNPTAFYLCASKVAGQGEQYFGPGTRLTVT.

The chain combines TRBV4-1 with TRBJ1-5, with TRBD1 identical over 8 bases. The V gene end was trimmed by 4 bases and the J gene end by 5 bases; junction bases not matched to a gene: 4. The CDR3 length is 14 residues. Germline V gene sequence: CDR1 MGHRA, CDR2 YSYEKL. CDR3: CASSPGQGDQPQHF. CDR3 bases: TGCGCCAGCAGCCCCGGACAGGGTGATCAGCCCCAGCATTTT.

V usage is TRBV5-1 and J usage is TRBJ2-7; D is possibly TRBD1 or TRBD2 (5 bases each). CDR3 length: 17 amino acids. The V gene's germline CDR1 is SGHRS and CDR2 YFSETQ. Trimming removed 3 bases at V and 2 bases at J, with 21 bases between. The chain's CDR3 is CASSSSPPLGETYEQYF. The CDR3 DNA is TGCGCCAGCAGCTCGTCGCCACCGTTGGGGGAGACCTACGAGCAGTACTTC.

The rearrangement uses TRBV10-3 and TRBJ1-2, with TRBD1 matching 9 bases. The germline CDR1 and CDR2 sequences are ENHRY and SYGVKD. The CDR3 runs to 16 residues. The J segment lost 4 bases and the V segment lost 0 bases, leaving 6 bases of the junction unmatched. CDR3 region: CAISESQVQGAYGYTF. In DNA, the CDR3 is TGTGCCATCAGTGAGTCTCAAGTACAGGGGGCCTATGGCTACACCTTC.

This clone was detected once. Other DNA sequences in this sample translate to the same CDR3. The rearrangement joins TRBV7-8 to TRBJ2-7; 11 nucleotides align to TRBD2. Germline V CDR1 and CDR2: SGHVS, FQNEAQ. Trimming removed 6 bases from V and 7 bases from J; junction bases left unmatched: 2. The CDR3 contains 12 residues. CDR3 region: CASSRLAGEQYF. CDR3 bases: TGTGCCAGCAGTCGACTAGCGGGAGAGCAGTACTTC. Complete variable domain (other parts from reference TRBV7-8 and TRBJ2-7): GAGVSQSPRYKVAKRGQDVALRCDPISGHVSLFWYQQALGQGPEFLTYFQNEAQLDKSGLPSDRFFAERPEGSVSTLKIQRTQQEDSAVYLCASSRLAGEQYFGPGTRLTVT.

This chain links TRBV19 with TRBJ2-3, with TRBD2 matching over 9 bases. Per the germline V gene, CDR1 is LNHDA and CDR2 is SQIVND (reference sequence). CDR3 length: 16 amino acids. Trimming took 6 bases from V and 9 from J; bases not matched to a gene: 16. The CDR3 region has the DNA TGTGCCAGTAGCCCGGTTGGGTTGGTTAGCGGGGGAACGCAGTATTTT. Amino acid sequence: CASSPVGLVSGGTQYF.

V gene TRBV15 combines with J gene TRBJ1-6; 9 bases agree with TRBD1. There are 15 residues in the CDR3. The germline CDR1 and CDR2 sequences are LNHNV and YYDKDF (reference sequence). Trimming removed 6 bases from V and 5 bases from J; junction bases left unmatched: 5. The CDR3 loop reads CATSAGQGDNSPLHF. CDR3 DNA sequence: TGTGCCACCAGTGCGGGACAGGGTGATAATTCACCCCTCCACTTT.

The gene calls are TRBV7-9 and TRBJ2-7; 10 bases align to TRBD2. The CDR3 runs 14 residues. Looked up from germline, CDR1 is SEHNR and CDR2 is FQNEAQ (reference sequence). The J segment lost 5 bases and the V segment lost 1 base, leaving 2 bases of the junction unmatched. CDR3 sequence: CASSLGGLADEQYF. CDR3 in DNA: TGTGCCAGCAGCTTAGGCGGACTAGCGGACGAGCAGTACTTC.

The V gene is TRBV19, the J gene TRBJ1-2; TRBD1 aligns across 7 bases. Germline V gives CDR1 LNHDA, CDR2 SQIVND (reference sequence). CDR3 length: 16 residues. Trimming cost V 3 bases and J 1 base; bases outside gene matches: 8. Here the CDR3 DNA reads TGTGCCAGTAGTATCGTGGGACAGTCCCTTAACTATGGCTACACCTTC. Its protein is CASSIVGQSLNYGYTF.

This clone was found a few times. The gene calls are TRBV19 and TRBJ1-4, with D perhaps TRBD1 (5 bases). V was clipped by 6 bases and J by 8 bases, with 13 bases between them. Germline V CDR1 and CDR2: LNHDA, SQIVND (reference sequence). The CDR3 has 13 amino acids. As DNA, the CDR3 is TGTGCCAGTAGCGGAAGGGGAGGAGAAAAACTGTTTTTT. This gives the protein CASSGRGGEKLFF.

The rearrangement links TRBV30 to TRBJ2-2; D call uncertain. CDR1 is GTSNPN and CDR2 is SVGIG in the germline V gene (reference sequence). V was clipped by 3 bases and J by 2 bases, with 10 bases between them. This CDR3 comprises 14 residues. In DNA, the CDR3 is TGTGCCTGGAGGCTCGGGCCCAACACCGGGGAGCTGTTTTTT. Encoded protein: CAWRLGPNTGELFF. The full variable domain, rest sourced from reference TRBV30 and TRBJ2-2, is SQTIHQWPATLVQPVGSPLSLECTVEGTSNPNLYWYRQAAGRGLQLLFYSVGIGQISSEVPQNLSASRPQDRQFILSSKKLLLSDSGFYLCAWRLGPNTGELFFGEGSRLTVL.

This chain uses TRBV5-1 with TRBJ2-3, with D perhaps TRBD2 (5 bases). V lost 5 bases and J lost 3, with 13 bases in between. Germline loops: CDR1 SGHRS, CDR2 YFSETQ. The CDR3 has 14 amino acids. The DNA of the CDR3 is TGCGCCAGCAGGGTCACCGGGGAGACAGATACGCAGTATTTT. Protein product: CASRVTGETDTQYF.

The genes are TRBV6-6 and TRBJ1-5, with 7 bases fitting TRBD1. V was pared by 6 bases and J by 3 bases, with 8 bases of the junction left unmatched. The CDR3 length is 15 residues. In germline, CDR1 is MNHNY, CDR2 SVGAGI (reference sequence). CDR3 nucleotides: TGTGCCAGCAGCCGGGACAGTGGGTTCAATCAGCCCCAGCATTTT. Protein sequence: CASSRDSGFNQPQHF.

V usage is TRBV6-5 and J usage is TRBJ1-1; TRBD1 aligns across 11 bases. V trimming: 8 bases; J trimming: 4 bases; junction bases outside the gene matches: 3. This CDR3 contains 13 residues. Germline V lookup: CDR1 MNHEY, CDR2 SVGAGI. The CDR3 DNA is TGTGCCAGCGAGGGACAGGGGGGCACTGAAGCTTTCTTT. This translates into CASEGQGGTEAFF.

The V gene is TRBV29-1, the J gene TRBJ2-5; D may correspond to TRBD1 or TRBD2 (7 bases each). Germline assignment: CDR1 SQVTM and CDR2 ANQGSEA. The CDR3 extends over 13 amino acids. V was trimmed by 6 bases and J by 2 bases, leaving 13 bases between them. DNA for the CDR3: TGCAGCGTAGCGGGACAGCGTCAAGAGACCCAGTACTTC. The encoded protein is CSVAGQRQETQYF.

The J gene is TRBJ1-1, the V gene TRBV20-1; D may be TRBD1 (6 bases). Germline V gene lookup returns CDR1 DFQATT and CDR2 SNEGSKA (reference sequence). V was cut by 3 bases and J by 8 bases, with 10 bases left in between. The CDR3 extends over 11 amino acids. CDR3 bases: TGCAGTGCTAGCCTAACAGGGGAAGCTTTCTTT. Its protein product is CSASLTGEAFF.

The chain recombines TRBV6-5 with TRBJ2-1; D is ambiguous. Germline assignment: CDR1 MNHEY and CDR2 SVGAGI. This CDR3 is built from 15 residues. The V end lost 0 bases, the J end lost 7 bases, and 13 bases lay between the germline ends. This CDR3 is CASSYSGGLWNEQFF. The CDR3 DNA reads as TGTGCCAGCAGTTACTCGGGCGGCTTGTGGAATGAGCAGTTCTTC.

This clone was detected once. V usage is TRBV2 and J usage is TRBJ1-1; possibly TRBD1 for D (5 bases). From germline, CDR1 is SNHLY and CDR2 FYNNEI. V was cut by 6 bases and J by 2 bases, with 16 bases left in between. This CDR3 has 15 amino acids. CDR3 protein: CASRGQDIYNTEAFF. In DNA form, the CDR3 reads TGTGCCAGCAGGGGGCAAGACATTTACAACACTGAAGCTTTCTTT.

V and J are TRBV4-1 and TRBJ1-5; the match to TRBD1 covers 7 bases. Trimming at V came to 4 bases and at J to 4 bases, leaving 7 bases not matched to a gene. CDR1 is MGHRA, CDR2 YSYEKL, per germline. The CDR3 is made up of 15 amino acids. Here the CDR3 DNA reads TGCGCCAGCAGCCGCGTGACAGGGACTAATCAGCCCCAGCATTTT. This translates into CASSRVTGTNQPQHF.

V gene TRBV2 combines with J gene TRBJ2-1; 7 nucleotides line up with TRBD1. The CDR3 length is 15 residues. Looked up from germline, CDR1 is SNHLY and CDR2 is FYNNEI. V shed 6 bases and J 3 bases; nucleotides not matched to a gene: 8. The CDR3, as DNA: TGTGCCAGCAGAAAGACAGGGCACCTCTACAATGAGCAGTTCTTC. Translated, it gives CASRKTGHLYNEQFF.